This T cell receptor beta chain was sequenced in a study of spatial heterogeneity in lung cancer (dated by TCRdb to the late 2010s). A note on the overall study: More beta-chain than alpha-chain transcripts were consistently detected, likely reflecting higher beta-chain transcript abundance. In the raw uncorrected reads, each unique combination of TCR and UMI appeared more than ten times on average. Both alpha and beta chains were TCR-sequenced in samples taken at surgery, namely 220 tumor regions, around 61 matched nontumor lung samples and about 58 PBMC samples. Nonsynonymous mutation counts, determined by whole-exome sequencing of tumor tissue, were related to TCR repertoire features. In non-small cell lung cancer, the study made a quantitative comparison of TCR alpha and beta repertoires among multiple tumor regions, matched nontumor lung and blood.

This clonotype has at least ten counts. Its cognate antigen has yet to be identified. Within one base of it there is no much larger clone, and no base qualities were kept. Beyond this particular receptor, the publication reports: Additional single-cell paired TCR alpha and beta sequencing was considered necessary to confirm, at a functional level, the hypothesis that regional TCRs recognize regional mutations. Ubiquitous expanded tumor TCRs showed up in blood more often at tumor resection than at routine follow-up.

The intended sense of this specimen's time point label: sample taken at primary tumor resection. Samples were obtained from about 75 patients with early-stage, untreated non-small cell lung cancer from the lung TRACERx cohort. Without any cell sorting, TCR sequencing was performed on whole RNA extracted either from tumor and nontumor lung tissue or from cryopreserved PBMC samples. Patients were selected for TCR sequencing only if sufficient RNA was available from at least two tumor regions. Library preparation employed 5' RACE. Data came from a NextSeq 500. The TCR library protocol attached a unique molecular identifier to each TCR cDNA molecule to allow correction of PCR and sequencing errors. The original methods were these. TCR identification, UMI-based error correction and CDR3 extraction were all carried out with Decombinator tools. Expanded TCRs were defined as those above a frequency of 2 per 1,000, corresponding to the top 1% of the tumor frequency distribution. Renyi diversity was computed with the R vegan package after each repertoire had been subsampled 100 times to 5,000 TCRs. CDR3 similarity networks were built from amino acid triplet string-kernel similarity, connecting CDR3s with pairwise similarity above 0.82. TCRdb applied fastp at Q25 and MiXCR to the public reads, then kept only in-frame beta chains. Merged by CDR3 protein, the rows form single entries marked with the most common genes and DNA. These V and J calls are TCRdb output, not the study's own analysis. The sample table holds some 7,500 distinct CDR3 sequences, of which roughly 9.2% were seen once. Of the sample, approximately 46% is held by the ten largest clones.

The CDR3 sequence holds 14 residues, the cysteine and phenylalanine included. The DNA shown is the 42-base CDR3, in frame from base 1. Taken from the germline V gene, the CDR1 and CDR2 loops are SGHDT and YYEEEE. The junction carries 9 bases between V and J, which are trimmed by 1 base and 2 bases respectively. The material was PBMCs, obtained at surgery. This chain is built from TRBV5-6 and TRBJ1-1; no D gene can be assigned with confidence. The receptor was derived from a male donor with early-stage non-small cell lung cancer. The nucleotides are TGTGCCAGCAGCTTGTTGGGCTCCAACACTGAAGCTTTCTTT. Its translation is CASSLLGSNTEAFF. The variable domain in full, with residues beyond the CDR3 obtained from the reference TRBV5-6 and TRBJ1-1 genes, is DAGVTQSPTHLIKTRGQQVTLRCSPKSGHDTVSWYQQALGQGPQFIFQYYEEEERQRGNFPDRFSGHQFPNYSSELNVNALLLGDSALYLCASSLLGSNTEAFFGQGTRLTVV.